This T cell receptor (beta chain) was obtained from a study of identical twins. Findings and caveats of the study: Zero-insertion results could be subject to partial confounding by invariant MAIT and iNKT cells.

A universal primer binding site was introduced by template switching. The final cDNA contained unique molecular identifiers. TCRdb reprocessed the 5' RACE reads with MiXCR, giving one entry per CDR3 protein. Here the sample spans approximately 600,000 distinct CDR3 sequences, just over 7% being singletons. V dropped 8 bases and J dropped 0 bases, with 14 bases sitting between them. Germline CDR1 and CDR2: SNHLY and FYNNEI. The CDR3 has 14 residues. This clonotype was observed a few times. Its specificity is not known. These data also featured in a second study, about yellow fever vaccine responses in identical twins.

The V and J genes are TRBV2 and TRBJ2-7, with TRBD2 as a possible D gene (5 bases). The sequenced sample consisted of PBMCs. The sequence derives from a woman aged 18-35 years in good health. CDR3 DNA sequence: TGTGCCAGCCGACGCGAGGGCGGCTCCTACGAGCAGTACTTC. Its protein product is CASRREGGSYEQYF.